This T cell receptor beta chain was identified in a study of T cell changes during pregnancy in multiple sclerosis. The table came from immunoSEQ multiplex PCR; TCRdb's copy has only in-frame clones and leaves some out. Among around 92,000 clones, approximately 93% were seen once, and the ten largest hold 0.99%. Material: peripheral blood, obtained after pregnancy. The receptor was isolated from a female donor with multiple sclerosis, enrolled in a pregnancy study.

The CDR3 loop is CSVEGTGTYEQYF. The DNA for the CDR3 is TGCAGCGTTGAAGGGACCGGGACCTACGAGCAGTACTTC. The chain combines TRBV29-1 with TRBJ2-7; weak D call: TRBD2 (5 bases). Per the germline V gene, CDR1 is SQVTM and CDR2 is ANQGSEA. The CDR3 runs to 13 residues. The V gene lost 1 base and the J gene lost 2 bases, with 9 bases spanning the gap.